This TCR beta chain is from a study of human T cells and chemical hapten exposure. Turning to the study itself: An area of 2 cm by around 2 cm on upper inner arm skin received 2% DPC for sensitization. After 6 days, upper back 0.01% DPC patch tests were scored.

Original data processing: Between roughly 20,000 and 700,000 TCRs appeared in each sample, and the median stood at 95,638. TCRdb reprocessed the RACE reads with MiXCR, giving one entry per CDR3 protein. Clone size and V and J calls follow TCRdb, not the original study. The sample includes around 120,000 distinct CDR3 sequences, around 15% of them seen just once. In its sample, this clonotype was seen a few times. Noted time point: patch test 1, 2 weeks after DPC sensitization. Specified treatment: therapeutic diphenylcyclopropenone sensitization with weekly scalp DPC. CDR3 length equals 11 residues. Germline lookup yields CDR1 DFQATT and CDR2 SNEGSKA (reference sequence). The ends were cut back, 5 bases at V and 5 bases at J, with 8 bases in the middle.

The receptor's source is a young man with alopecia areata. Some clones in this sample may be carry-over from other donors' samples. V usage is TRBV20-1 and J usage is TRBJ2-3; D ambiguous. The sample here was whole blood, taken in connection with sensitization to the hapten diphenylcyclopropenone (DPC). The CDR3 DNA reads TGCAGTGCTGTAAACGGAGATACGCAGTATTTT. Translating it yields CSAVNGDTQYF.